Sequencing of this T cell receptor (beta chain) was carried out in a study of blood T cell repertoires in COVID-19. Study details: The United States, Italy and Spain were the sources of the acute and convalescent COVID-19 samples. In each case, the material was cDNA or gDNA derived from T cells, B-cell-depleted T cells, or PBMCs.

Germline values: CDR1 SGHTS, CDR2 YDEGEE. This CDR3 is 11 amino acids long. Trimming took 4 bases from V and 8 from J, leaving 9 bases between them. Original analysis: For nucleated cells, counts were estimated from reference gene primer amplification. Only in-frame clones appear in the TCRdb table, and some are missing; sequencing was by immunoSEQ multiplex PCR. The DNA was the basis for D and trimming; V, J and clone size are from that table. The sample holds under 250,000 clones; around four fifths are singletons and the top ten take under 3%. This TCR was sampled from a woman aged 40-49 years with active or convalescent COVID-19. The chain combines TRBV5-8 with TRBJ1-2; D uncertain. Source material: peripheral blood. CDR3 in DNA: TGTGCCAGCAGCGACCCAGGAGGCTACACCTTC. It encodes CASSDPGGYTF. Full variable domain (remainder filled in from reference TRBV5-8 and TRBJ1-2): EAGVTQSPTHLIKTRGQQATLRCSPISGHTSVYWYQQALGLGLQFLLWYDEGEERNRGNFPPRFSGRQFPNYSSELNVNALELEDSALYLCASSDPGGYTFGSGTRLTVV.